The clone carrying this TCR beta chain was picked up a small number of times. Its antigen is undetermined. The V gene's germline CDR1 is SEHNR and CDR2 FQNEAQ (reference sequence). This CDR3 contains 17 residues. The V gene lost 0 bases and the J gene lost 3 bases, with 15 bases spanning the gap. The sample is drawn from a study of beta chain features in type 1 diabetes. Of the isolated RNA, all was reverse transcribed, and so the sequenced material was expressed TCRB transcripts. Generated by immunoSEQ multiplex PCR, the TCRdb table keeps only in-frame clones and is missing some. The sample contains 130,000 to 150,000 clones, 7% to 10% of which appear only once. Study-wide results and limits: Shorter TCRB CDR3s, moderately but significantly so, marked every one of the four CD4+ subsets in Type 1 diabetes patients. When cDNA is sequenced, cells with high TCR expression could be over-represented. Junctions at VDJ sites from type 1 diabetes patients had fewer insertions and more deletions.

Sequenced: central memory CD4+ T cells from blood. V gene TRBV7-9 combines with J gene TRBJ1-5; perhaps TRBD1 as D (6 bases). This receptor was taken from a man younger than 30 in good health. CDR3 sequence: CASSLAAGALDNQPQHF. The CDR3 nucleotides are TGTGCCAGCAGCTTAGCGGCGGGGGCTTTAGACAATCAGCCCCAGCATTTT.